This T cell receptor (beta chain) was identified in a study of T cells in Graves' hyperthyroidism and ophthalmopathy. Germline CDR1 SNHLY, CDR2 FYNNEI. V was cut by 4 bases and J by 2 bases, with 12 bases left in between. The CDR3 runs 15 residues. This clonotype was counted ten times or more. The investigators amplified TCR beta CDR3 regions from RNA transcripts. The HTBI primer set drove a first-round RT-PCR of the TCR CDR3. Using its own MiXCR run on the multiplex PCR reads, TCRdb lists one record per CDR3 protein. The sample consists of about 270,000 distinct CDR3 sequences, around 15% of them appearing once.

J is TRBJ1-3 and V is TRBV2, with unresolved D. The sample was blood. This TCR came from a woman in her fifties or sixties with Graves' hyperthyroidism that later progressed to Graves' ophthalmopathy. This chain's CDR3 is CASSASLGAGNTIYF. In DNA form, the CDR3 reads TGTGCCAGCAGTGCAAGCCTTGGGGCTGGAAACACCATATATTTT.